The rows below give T cell receptor beta chains drawn from one sample of a study of shared clonotypes between healthy human individuals. TCRdb's copy holds only in-frame clones and misses some; the assay was immunoSEQ multiplex PCR. The data hold some 2,400,000 clones, with 90% to 96% observed a single time. The material sequenced was naive CD4+ T cells sorted from blood. The receptors originated from a man in his late teens or twenties in good health. CDR3s include the opening cysteine and the closing phenylalanine or tryptophan. D genes are given only for firm matches. Clone size is stated in some rows and not others, as once, few, many or a class when expanded.

NA	TRBV4-1	TRBJ2-2	NA	CASSQGSGGHGTGELFF	TGCGCCAGCAGCCAAGGATCGGGGGGCCATGGGACCGGGGAGCTGTTTTTT
NA	TRBV6-1	TRBJ2-7	NA	CASSVLGHNYEQYF	TGTGCCAGCAGTGTCCTAGGGCATAACTACGAGCAGTACTTC
NA	TRBV30	TRBJ2-2	TRBD2	CAWRPWGRENTGELFF	TGTGCCTGGAGGCCCTGGGGGAGGGAGAACACCGGGGAGCTGTTTTTT
NA	TRBV4-1	TRBJ2-7	NA	CASSQDPYEQYF	TGCGCCAGCAGCCAAGACCCCTACGAGCAGTACTTC
NA	TRBV5-4	TRBJ2-3	TRBD1	CASSLEGAGSDTQYF	TGTGCCAGCAGCTTGGAGGGGGCCGGCTCAGATACGCAGTATTTT
NA	TRBV6-6	TRBJ2-7	NA	CASKGGSSYEQYF	TGTGCCAGCAAAGGGGGATCCTCCTACGAGCAGTACTTC
NA	TRBV20-1	TRBJ1-2	NA	CSAMGFDGYTF	TGCAGTGCTATGGGGTTTGATGGCTACACCTTC
NA	TRBV7-9	TRBJ2-1	NA	CASSANEQFF	TGTGCCAGCTCCGCCAATGAGCAGTTCTTC
NA	TRBV15	TRBJ2-1	NA	CATSYLNQYNEQFF	TGTGCCACCAGCTATCTTAACCAATACAATGAGCAGTTCTTC
NA	TRBV5-1	TRBJ1-3	NA	CASSRTSSGNTIYF	TGCGCCAGCAGCAGGACCTCATCTGGAAACACCATATATTTT
once	TRBV19	TRBJ1-2	NA	CASSIRGSYGYTF	TGTGCCAGTAGTATACGGGGAAGTTATGGCTACACCTTC
NA	TRBV30	TRBJ2-2	NA	CAWTWVTGELFF	TGTGCCTGGACCTGGGTCACCGGGGAGCTGTTTTTT
NA	TRBV28	TRBJ1-5	NA	CASSALAQHF	TGTGCCAGCAGTGCGTTGGCCCAGCATTTT
once	TRBV6-1	TRBJ2-1	NA	CASSQQGYNEQFF	TGTGCCAGCAGTCAACAGGGCTACAATGAGCAGTTCTTC
NA	TRBV19	TRBJ1-4	NA	CASRDSAIEKLFF	TGTGCCAGTAGGGACAGTGCCATTGAAAAACTGTTTTTT
NA	TRBV6-4	TRBJ2-2	NA	CASSPAGRTGELFF	TGTGCCAGCAGCCCGGCTGGGCGCACCGGGGAGCTGTTTTTT
NA	TRBV5-4	TRBJ2-5	NA	CASSFRSGPQETQYF	TGTGCCAGCAGCTTCCGGAGCGGGCCCCAAGAGACCCAGTACTTC
NA	TRBV5-1	TRBJ2-7	TRBD2	CASSPLAGGTYEQYF	TGCGCCAGCAGCCCTCTAGCGGGGGGCACCTACGAGCAGTACTTC
NA	TRBV21-1	TRBJ1-2	NA	CASSKAEGEDYGYTF	TGTGCCAGCAGCAAAGCTGAGGGGGAAGACTATGGCTACACCTTC
NA	TRBV28	TRBJ1-5	NA	CASSSPKQPQHF	TGTGCCAGCAGTTCCCCTAAACAGCCCCAGCATTTT
NA	TRBV9	TRBJ1-2	TRBD1	CASSVGRPATGASGYTF	TGTGCCAGCAGCGTAGGTCGTCCCGCAACAGGGGCTTCGGGCTACACCTTC
NA	TRBV28	TRBJ1-6	NA	CASSFRVLSPEPLHF	TGTGCCAGCAGTTTCCGGGTTTTAAGCCCGGAACCCCTCCACTTT
once	TRBV10-3	TRBJ2-1	TRBD1	CAISPGQGNEQFF	TGTGCCATCAGTCCGGGACAGGGGAATGAGCAGTTCTTC
NA	TRBV4-1	TRBJ2-5	NA	CASSQVYGGAGLQETQYF	TGCGCCAGCAGCCAAGTGTATGGAGGGGCAGGGCTACAAGAGACCCAGTACTTC
NA	TRBV2	TRBJ2-7	TRBD2	CASTGGYEQYF	TGTGCCAGCACGGGGGGTTACGAGCAGTACTTC
NA	TRBV11-2	TRBJ2-5	NA	CASSLGPETQYF	TGTGCCAGCAGCTTAGGACCAGAGACCCAGTACTTC
NA	TRBV2	TRBJ1-2	NA	CASSALMKTNYGYTF	TGTGCCAGCAGTGCCCTAATGAAGACGAACTATGGCTACACCTTC
NA	TRBV5-8	TRBJ2-7	TRBD1	CASSLAPGQGYEQYF	TGTGCCAGCAGCTTGGCCCCGGGACAGGGGTACGAGCAGTACTTC
NA	TRBV5-1	TRBJ1-4	TRBD1	CASSLEGGGSEKLFF	TGCGCCAGCAGCTTGGAAGGGGGCGGATCTGAAAAACTGTTTTTT
NA	TRBV5-4	TRBJ1-2	NA	CASSLSLTLSYGYTF	TGTGCCAGCAGCTTGTCCCTAACTTTATCCTATGGCTACACCTTC
NA	TRBV28	TRBJ1-2	NA	CASSLSGTNYGYTF	TGTGCCAGCAGTTTGTCAGGGACTAACTATGGCTACACCTTC
NA	TRBV6-6	TRBJ2-1	NA	CASSYGISYNEQFF	TGTGCCAGCAGTTACGGTATATCCTACAATGAGCAGTTCTTC
NA	TRBV9	TRBJ2-2	NA	CASSVSLPGELFF	TGTGCCAGCAGCGTCAGCCTCCCCGGGGAGCTGTTTTTT